This T cell receptor (beta chain) comes out of a study of cytomegalovirus exposure and HLA in healthy donors. Study results and caveats: Links to common viral pathogens appeared, in a later analysis, for several of the most significant clusters. Later analysis indicated greater clonal expansion among HLA-associated TCR beta chains than among equally common other chains.

At sampling all donors were nominally healthy, likely with unrecorded immune exposures. Only a few counts were recorded for this clone. Its specificity is unknown. Germline CDR1 is DFQATT and CDR2 is SNEGSKA (reference sequence). The V and J ends lost 5 bases and 4 bases respectively, with 8 bases between them. The CDR3 is 11 residues long. The study ran its PCR with 60 Vbeta and 13 Jbeta primers. Profiling relied on immunoSEQ multiplex PCR, and the TCRdb table lists in-frame clones only, not all of them. The sample lists some 150,000 clones; around 66% were seen once. This chain links TRBV20-1 with TRBJ1-1, with D tentatively TRBD1 (5 bases). The sequencing input was PBMCs. The receptor's source is a woman aged 25 to 39 in good health and CMV-seropositive. This CDR3 is CSAYDSTEAFF. The DNA for the CDR3 is TGCAGTGCTTACGACAGCACTGAAGCTTTCTTT.